One sample yielded the 25 T cell receptor beta chains listed below, sequenced in a study of shared clonotypes between healthy human individuals (dated by TCRdb to between 2020 and 2021). The library was prepared using the immunoSEQ multiplex PCR assay. TCRdb's version of the immuneACCESS table is confined to in-frame rearrangements and falls short of the full clone set. An unresolved V gene accounts for under half of the shortfall where checked; the remainder is of unknown origin. Present in this sample are approximately 940,000 clones, about three quarters of which were seen just once. Nearly 1.5% of the sample is in the top ten clones. The sample was memory CD4+ T cells sorted from blood. The cell subset or site label, read with the paper, signifies: CD45RA-negative fraction. These receptors came from a man aged 18 to 35 in good health.

The V gene is TRBV19, the J gene TRBJ1-2; the match to TRBD1 covers 7 bases. Germline V CDR1 and CDR2: LNHDA, SQIVND (reference sequence). The CDR3 is made up of 14 amino acids. V lost 3 bases to trimming and J lost 8 bases; unmatched junction nucleotides: 9. The CDR3 DNA sequence: TGTGCCAGTAGTATCAACAGGGGAAAGGGCGGCTACACCTTC. It translates to CASSINRGKGGYTF.

Regarding this clone: Additional DNA sequences in this sample encode the identical CDR3. This chain links TRBV6-6 with TRBJ2-7, with no clear D. The CDR3 extends over 14 amino acids. Between the trimmed V and J ends, which lost 0 bases and 1 base, there was a span of 7 bases. The germline CDR1 and CDR2 sequences are MNHNY and SVGAGI (reference sequence). CDR3 sequence reads: CASSYSGYSYEQYF. DNA of the CDR3: TGTGCCAGCAGTTACTCAGGGTATTCCTACGAGCAGTACTTC.

The V and J genes are TRBV10-3 and TRBJ2-4, with a possible D match to TRBD1 (6 bases). Between the trimmed V and J ends, which lost 6 bases and 9 bases, there was a span of 21 bases. The CDR3 has 15 residues. Germline V lookup: CDR1 ENHRY, CDR2 SYGVKD. The CDR3 loop reads CAISQTRDKRGIQYF. The CDR3 DNA sequence: TGTGCCATCAGCCAGACTCGGGACAAAAGGGGCATTCAGTACTTC.

This clone was observed a handful of times. The V and J genes are TRBV6-1 and TRBJ1-3; D unclear. The germline V and J ends were trimmed by 1 base and 0 bases, with 16 bases remaining between them. The CDR3 runs to 18 residues. CDR1 is MNHNS, CDR2 SASEGT, per germline. In nucleotides, the CDR3 is TGTGCCAGCAGTGAAGTTCCCTGGCTTGCCCGCTCTGGAAACACCATATATTTT. It is translated as CASSEVPWLARSGNTIYF.

The V and J genes are TRBV19 and TRBJ2-3, with TRBD2 matching 11 bases. The CDR3 runs 15 residues. Germline V CDR1 and CDR2: LNHDA, SQIVND (reference sequence). The V segment lost 7 bases and the J segment 6 bases; nucleotides outside the gene matches: 9. The CDR3 sequence is CASTPTSGAMDTQYF. The DNA for the CDR3 is TGTGCCAGTACCCCGACTAGCGGGGCTATGGATACGCAGTATTTT.

This chain links TRBV2 with TRBJ2-2; 7 bases align to TRBD1. The J segment lost 0 bases and the V segment lost 6 bases, leaving 4 bases of the junction unmatched. The CDR3 spans 15 residues. From germline, CDR1 is SNHLY and CDR2 FYNNEI. The chain's CDR3 is CASRIDRANTGELFF. Written as DNA, the CDR3 is TGTGCCAGCAGAATCGACAGGGCGAACACCGGGGAGCTGTTTTTT.

This clone was observed a few times. The rearrangement joins TRBV28 to TRBJ1-1; tentative D call: TRBD1 (6 bases). Per the germline V gene, CDR1 is MDHEN and CDR2 is SYDVKM. The CDR3 is made up of 14 amino acids. The V end was cut by 3 bases, the J end by 4 bases, with 12 bases between. The CDR3 coding sequence is TGTGCCAGCAGTTTGGAGAACAGGGTCACTGAAGCTTTCTTT. Its protein product is CASSLENRVTEAFF.

The V and J genes are TRBV4-1 and TRBJ1-2, with D possibly being TRBD1 (6 bases). CDR1 MGHRA and CDR2 YSYEKL come from the germline V gene. This CDR3 has 15 amino acids. V was shortened by 0 bases and J by 6 bases, with 14 bases between the two germline ends. The CDR3 bases are TGCGCCAGCAGCCAAGATACGGGGGCTAGGAATGGCTACACCTTC. Its translation is CASSQDTGARNGYTF.

The rearrangement joins TRBV2 to TRBJ2-5; 11 nucleotides match TRBD2. The CDR3 runs 17 residues. Unmatched junction bases numbered 13, after V lost 6 bases and J lost 4 bases. Germline CDR1 and CDR2: SNHLY and FYNNEI. CDR3 DNA sequence: TGTGCCAGCAGGAGCTTTACTAGCGGGAGTGCAGCAGAGACCCAGTACTTC. Translating gives CASRSFTSGSAAETQYF.

The genes are TRBV18 and TRBJ2-3; D gene uncertain. The CDR3 totals 13 residues. Trimming cost V 6 bases and J 0 bases, with 7 bases left between them. Germline assignment: CDR1 KGHSH and CDR2 LQKENI. The CDR3 loop reads CASSPFSTDTQYF. In nucleotides, the CDR3 is TGTGCCAGCTCGCCATTTAGCACAGATACGCAGTATTTT.

The chain carries TRBV5-1 and TRBJ2-7; 8 bases agree with TRBD2. The CDR3 consists of 14 residues. CDR1 is SGHRS and CDR2 is YFSETQ in the germline V gene. J gave up 7 bases and V 2 bases, and 8 bases lay outside the gene matches. The CDR3 region is CASSFGSGTREQYF. For the CDR3, the DNA is TGCGCCAGCAGCTTTGGTAGCGGGACTCGGGAGCAGTACTTC. The full variable domain, completed using reference TRBV5-1 and TRBJ2-7, is KAGVTQTPRYLIKTRGQQVTLSCSPISGHRSVSWYQQTPGQGLQFLFEYFSETQRNKGNFPGRFSGRQFSNSRSEMNVSTLELGDSALYLCASSFGSGTREQYFGPGTRLTVT.

The chain recombines TRBV28 with TRBJ1-5; 7 positions agree with TRBD1. Germline V gene data show CDR1 as MDHEN and CDR2 as SYDVKM. V lost 2 bases, J lost 0 bases, and 7 bases stayed unmatched. The CDR3 loop spans 17 amino acids. The CDR3 DNA reads as TGTGCCAGCAGTTTAGGGACAGCAGGGTATAGCAATCAGCCCCAGCATTTT. The encoded protein is CASSLGTAGYSNQPQHF.

This clone was picked up one time. V gene TRBV10-3 combines with J gene TRBJ1-4; 8 bases map to TRBD1. Trimming removed 6 bases from V and 10 bases from J; junction bases left unmatched: 10. Looked up from germline, CDR1 is ENHRY and CDR2 is SYGVKD. This CDR3 has 14 residues. As DNA, the CDR3 is TGTGCCATCAGCCCGGGACAGGAGCCTGGAAAACTGTTTTTT. Translated, it gives CAISPGQEPGKLFF.

The chain employs TRBV28 and TRBJ1-5; the match to TRBD1 covers 9 bases. Trimming took 4 bases from V and 4 from J; bases not matched to a gene: 2. The CDR3 length is 14 residues. Looked up from germline, CDR1 is MDHEN and CDR2 is SYDVKM. CDR3 coding DNA: TGTGCCAGCAGTTCGGGGACAGGGAATCAGCCCCAGCATTTT. Protein sequence: CASSSGTGNQPQHF.

The chain couples TRBV30 to TRBJ2-7; 10 bases match TRBD2. V dropped 5 bases and J dropped 5; count of bases not matched to a gene: 18. The germline CDR1 and CDR2 sequences are GTSNPN and SVGIG (reference sequence). The CDR3 covers 17 residues. The CDR3 nucleotides read TGTGCCTGGGGGAGGGCTAGCGGGAGTAGGGTTGTGGACGAGCAGTACTTC. It yields the protein CAWGRASGSRVVDEQYF.

The J gene is TRBJ2-3, the V gene TRBV4-1; 10 positions match TRBD1. This CDR3 spans 16 amino acids. CDR1 is MGHRA and CDR2 is YSYEKL in the germline V gene. The junction had 3 bases not matched to a gene; V was cut back by 3 bases and J by 0 bases. The CDR3 sequence: CASSQDRGSSTDTQYF. CDR3 sequence (DNA): TGCGCCAGCAGCCAGGACAGGGGGTCGAGCACAGATACGCAGTATTTT.

This clone showed up just once. Other nucleotide sequences in the sample specify the same CDR3. The CDR3 sequence is CAIRTGTGDTGELFF. For the CDR3, the DNA is TGTGCCATCAGGACCGGGACAGGTGACACCGGGGAGCTGTTTTTT. The rearrangement joins TRBV10-3 to TRBJ2-2; TRBD1 matches at 8 bases. Germline V gene data show CDR1 as ENHRY and CDR2 as SYGVKD. Losses at the gene ends were 6 bases for V and 3 bases for J; bases not matched to a gene: 6. The CDR3 totals 15 residues.

This chain links TRBV4-1 with TRBJ1-6; D may be TRBD1 (6 bases). Germline V lookup: CDR1 MGHRA, CDR2 YSYEKL. Trimming took 3 bases from V and 1 from J, leaving 13 bases between them. The CDR3 extends over 17 amino acids. CDR3 region: CASSQRGSGSYNSPLHF. As DNA, the CDR3 is TGCGCCAGCAGCCAGAGGGGGAGTGGTTCCTATAATTCACCCCTCCACTTT.

This chain connects TRBV19 to TRBJ1-3; TRBD1 is a possible D gene (6 bases). Germline V CDR1 and CDR2: LNHDA, SQIVND (reference sequence). V was pared by 7 bases and J by 9 bases, with 25 bases between. CDR3 length: 16 residues. The CDR3 loop is CASTRGTPQGGGTIYF. The CDR3 DNA sequence: TGTGCCAGTACCCGTGGGACACCTCAGGGTGGAGGCACCATATATTTT.

This chain uses TRBV9 with TRBJ2-5, with a possible D match to TRBD2 (5 bases). Trimming took off 0 bases at V and 7 bases at J, with 10 bases between the two ends. CDR1 and CDR2 (germline): SGDLS, YYNGEE. This CDR3 contains 13 residues. The CDR3 spells CASSVAGGGTQYF. CDR3 coding DNA: TGTGCCAGCAGCGTAGCGGGTGGAGGGACCCAGTACTTC.

The chain employs TRBV1 and TRBJ1-6; the D segment call TRBD1 is taken from the table without a DNA check. TRBV1 is classified as a pseudogene. CDR3 size: 20 residues. Written as DNA, the CDR3 is TGCACCAGCAGGCCAAGAAATCTTGCGGACAGGTTATGGGGTAATTCACCCCTCCACTTT. Encoded protein: CTSRPRNLADRLWGNSPLHF.

The table lists this clone with a count of one. This chain uses TRBV10-2 with TRBJ2-5; D possibly corresponds to TRBD1 (6 bases). The assigned J gene may be wrong: the sequence end matches TRBJ2-7 better. CDR3 length: 13 residues. Germline values: CDR1 WSHSY, CDR2 SAAADI. The DNA of the CDR3 is TGCGCCAGCAGTACAGGGAGAGGGAACGAGCAGTACTTC. Its protein is CASSTGRGNEQYF.

The gene calls are TRBV25-1 and TRBJ2-3; 11 bases align to TRBD2. The CDR3 length is 17 residues. The V and J ends lost 1 base and 6 bases, in that order; junction bases with no gene match: 9. CDR1 is MGHDK and CDR2 is SYGVNS in the germline V gene. The CDR3: CASSEWFLAGGGDTQYF. The CDR3 DNA follows: TGTGCCAGCAGTGAATGGTTCCTAGCGGGAGGCGGGGATACGCAGTATTTT.

A note on this clone: This clone may be a read error of a much larger clone one base away. The CDR3 bases are TGTGCCAGCAGCCTCGACAGGGTGAACACTGAAGCTTTCTTT. Protein sequence: CASSLDRVNTEAFF. The chain couples TRBV28 to TRBJ1-1; 7 bases fit TRBD1. Germline CDR1 is MDHEN and CDR2 is SYDVKM. The CDR3 is made up of 14 amino acids. J lost 0 bases, V lost 6 bases, and 4 bases had no gene match.

As to this clone: This CDR3 is also generated by other DNA sequences in the sample. J is TRBJ2-7 and V is TRBV6-5; 11 nucleotides line up with TRBD1. CDR3 length equals 16 residues. Germline CDR1 and CDR2: MNHEY and SVGAGI. The ends lost 3 bases at V and 4 bases at J; junction bases unmatched: 8. This CDR3 is CASSYSGTGGSYEQYF. The CDR3 region has the DNA TGTGCCAGCAGTTATTCCGGGACAGGGGGATCTTACGAGCAGTACTTC.